The text below deals with one T cell receptor beta chain. What it binds is not known. The data derive from a study of shared clonotypes between healthy human individuals. Overall study results and limits: Generation probabilities of non-shared clonotypes were lower (relative to those shared by all four donors). Clonotype sharing across donors was expected to vary with sequencing depth.

The study ran the assay at deep level. How the authors handled the data: Filtering was not the same, since immunoSEQ gave junction-only sequences without quality scores. Produced via immunoSEQ multiplex PCR; TCRdb's table is partial and in-frame only. V and J calls and clone size follow that table, whereas D and trimming were derived from the DNA. The table lists about 980,000 clones, 60% to 85% of them singletons. The sequencing input was memory CD4+ T cells sorted from blood. Subset defined: CD45RA-negative fraction. This sequence was found in a man between 18 and 35 years old in good health.

CDR3 protein: CASSSPGSRQFF. The DNA for the CDR3 is TGTGCCAGCAGTTCACCCGGGTCGAGGCAGTTCTTC. The chain recombines TRBV27 with TRBJ2-1; D call uncertain. The CDR3 totals 12 residues. Trimming left V 4 bases short and J 12 bases short, with 13 bases between. Germline V lookup: CDR1 MNHEY, CDR2 SMNVEV (reference sequence).